These T cell receptor beta chains were read from a single sample in a study of blood T cell repertoires in COVID-19. Method: immunoSEQ multiplex PCR; TCRdb's copy keeps in-frame clones and lacks some. Found here are 150,000 to 200,000 clones, 74% of them singletons; the top ten hold 3%. The specimen was peripheral blood. The receptors originated from an elderly woman with acute or convalescent COVID-19. CDR3s include the opening cysteine and the closing phenylalanine or tryptophan. Each record gives: CDR3 protein, CDR3 DNA, J gene, V gene, D gene, clone size. A D gene is named only where the DNA matches it firmly. Clone sizes are given selectively: once, few, many, or a class where the clone is expanded.

CASSAPGLAIVNEQFF | TGCGCCAGCAGCGCTCCGGGACTAGCCATAGTCAATGAGCAGTTCTTC | TRBJ2-1 | TRBV5-1 | TRBD2 | -
CASSRFDEQYF | TGTGCCAGCAGTCGGTTCGACGAGCAGTACTTC | TRBJ2-7 | TRBV6-5 | - | once
CASSPQRTGLETQYF | TGCGCCAGCAGCCCACAAAGGACAGGGCTGGAGACCCAGTACTTC | TRBJ2-5 | TRBV5-1 | TRBD1 | -
CASQRMASGIYEQYF | TGTGCCAGCCAACGGATGGCTAGCGGGATATACGAGCAGTACTTC | TRBJ2-7 | TRBV7-2 | TRBD2 | -
CAWSVRAGGATDTQYF | TGTGCCTGGAGTGTACGCGCGGGAGGGGCCACAGATACGCAGTATTTT | TRBJ2-3 | TRBV30 | TRBD2 | once
CSVEFSNTGELFF | TGCAGCGTTGAATTCTCGAACACCGGGGAGCTGTTTTTT | TRBJ2-2 | TRBV29-1 | - | -
CASSRALDSNQPQHF | TGTGCCAGCAGTCGAGCCCTTGATAGCAATCAGCCCCAGCATTTT | TRBJ1-5 | TRBV6-5 | - | few
CASSPQGGNSPLHF | TGTGCCAGCAGTCCACAGGGAGGGAATTCACCCCTCCACTTT | TRBJ1-6 | TRBV6-6 | - | -
CSVAQGAGYNEQFF | TGCAGCGTCGCCCAGGGAGCGGGATACAATGAGCAGTTCTTC | TRBJ2-1 | TRBV29-1 | TRBD2 | -
CASSQGEGDPSYNEQFF | TGTGCCAGCAGCCAAGGGGAGGGGGACCCGTCCTACAATGAGCAGTTCTTC | TRBJ2-1 | TRBV4-2 | - | -
CASSFAQTSADTGELFF | TGTGCCAGCAGCTTTGCCCAGACTAGCGCGGACACCGGGGAGCTGTTTTTT | TRBJ2-2 | TRBV7-2 | TRBD2 | -
CASSNRAGANVLTF | TGCGCCAGCAGTAACAGGGCTGGGGCCAACGTCCTGACTTTC | TRBJ2-6 | TRBV10-2 | - | -
CASSLGGLAGSYNEQFF | TGCGCCAGCAGCTTAGGGGGACTAGCGGGGTCCTACAATGAGCAGTTCTTC | TRBJ2-1 | TRBV5-1 | TRBD2 | many
CAWSVGSGIYNEQFF | TGTGCCTGGAGTGTGGGTAGCGGGATCTACAATGAGCAGTTCTTC | TRBJ2-1 | TRBV30 | TRBD2 | -
CASTRWAPIQYF | TGCGCCAGCACCAGATGGGCGCCCATTCAGTACTTC | TRBJ2-4 | TRBV23-1 | - | few
CASSIGLGAYNEQFF | TGTGCCAGTAGTATAGGACTAGGGGCTTACAATGAGCAGTTCTTC | TRBJ2-1 | TRBV19 | - | -
CASSIGQGAFNEQFF | TGTGCCAGTAGTATAGGGCAGGGGGCTTTCAATGAGCAGTTCTTC | TRBJ2-1 | TRBV19 | TRBD1 | -
CASSFQGQGSNSPLHF | TGTGCCAGCAGCTTCCAAGGACAGGGGTCTAATTCACCCCTCCACTTT | TRBJ1-6 | TRBV7-2 | TRBD1 | -
CASRVEGANSGNTIYF | TGTGCCAGTAGAGTGGAGGGGGCGAACTCTGGAAACACCATATATTTT | TRBJ1-3 | TRBV19 | TRBD1 | -
CSVSHGGGTEAFF | TGCAGCGTATCCCATGGGGGGGGCACTGAAGCTTTCTTT | TRBJ1-1 | TRBV29-1 | - | -
CASSFTTGFSDTQYF | TGTGCCAGCAGCTTTACGACAGGGTTCTCAGATACGCAGTATTTT | TRBJ2-3 | TRBV11-2 | TRBD1 | -
CATSDLLAGPAFF | TGTGCCACCAGTGATTTGTTGGCAGGGCCCGCTTTCTTT | TRBJ1-1 | TRBV24-1 | - | -
CASRSQGPGVDSPLHF | TGTGCCAGCAGAAGCCAGGGGCCAGGGGTCGATTCACCCCTCCACTTT | TRBJ1-6 | TRBV27 | - | -
CASSVTTGTGVADTQYF | TGTGCCAGCAGCGTGACAACCGGGACAGGGGTGGCAGATACGCAGTATTTT | TRBJ2-3 | TRBV9 | TRBD1 | -
CASSPGGGLEAFF | TGTGCCAGCAGTCCCGGCGGTGGACTGGAAGCTTTCTTT | TRBJ1-1 | TRBV27 | - | -
CASSTTSGPTETQYF | TGCGCCAGCAGCACCACTAGCGGGCCCACGGAGACCCAGTACTTC | TRBJ2-5 | TRBV5-1 | TRBD2 | -
CASSLLAGNYGYTF | TGTGCCAGCAGCTTACTCGCGGGGAACTATGGCTACACCTTC | TRBJ1-2 | TRBV11-2 | - | -
CASGDTYNEQFF | TGCGCCAGCGGAGATACTTACAATGAGCAGTTCTTC | TRBJ2-1 | TRBV10-1 | - | -
CASSDSYRAGRYGYTF | TGTGCCAGCAGTGACAGCTATCGAGCAGGGCGCTATGGCTACACCTTC | TRBJ1-2 | TRBV6-4 | - | once
CASSYGFQGIVDTIYF | TGTGCCAGCAGTTACGGTTTCCAGGGGATAGTAGACACCATATATTTT | TRBJ1-3 | TRBV6-6 | - | -
CASSRGQGWDNEQFF | TGTGCCAGCTCAAGGGGACAGGGATGGGACAATGAGCAGTTCTTC | TRBJ2-1 | TRBV18 | TRBD1 | -
CASSVGLAGDNEQFF | TGTGCCAGCAGTGTCGGACTAGCGGGAGACAATGAGCAGTTCTTC | TRBJ2-1 | TRBV2 | TRBD2 | -
CASSLEGGGPNEQFF | TGTGCCAGCAGCTTAGAGGGGGGAGGGCCCAATGAGCAGTTCTTC | TRBJ2-1 | TRBV11-2 | TRBD2 | few
CASSYVYREEQFF | TGTGCCAGCAGTTATGTCTACCGTGAAGAGCAGTTCTTC | TRBJ2-1 | TRBV7-2 | - | -
CASSLGLAGVKEQFF | TGTGCCAGCAGCTTGGGACTAGCGGGAGTAAAAGAGCAGTTCTTC | TRBJ2-1 | TRBV11-3 | TRBD2 | -
CASSKLYQPQHF | TGTGCCAGCAGTAAGCTATATCAGCCCCAGCATTTT | TRBJ1-5 | TRBV12-3/TRBV12-4 | - | -
CASSPTGMSYNEQFF | TGTGCCAGCAGCCCGACAGGGATGTCCTACAATGAGCAGTTCTTC | TRBJ2-1 | TRBV7-9 | TRBD1 | -
CASSDLSGSTGELFF | TGTGCCAGCAGTGATTTAAGCGGGAGTACCGGGGAGCTGTTTTTT | TRBJ2-2 | TRBV2 | TRBD2 | few
CASSEQDGSGANEQFF | TGTGCCAGCAGCGAACAGGACGGCTCGGGCGCCAATGAGCAGTTCTTC | TRBJ2-1 | TRBV3-1/TRBV3-2 | - | -
CSVETGGGEPQHF | TGCAGCGTTGAAACGGGGGGCGGAGAGCCCCAGCATTTT | TRBJ1-5 | TRBV29-1 | - | -
CASRLTAGGSYNEQFF | TGTGCCAGCAGGCTTACAGCGGGAGGGTCCTACAATGAGCAGTTCTTC | TRBJ2-1 | TRBV2 | TRBD2 | -
CASSQEGTSGRQFF | TGTGCCAGCAGCCAAGAAGGCACTAGCGGAAGGCAGTTCTTC | TRBJ2-1 | TRBV3-1/TRBV3-2 | TRBD2 | -
CASSGGTGISGANVLTF | TGTGCCAGTAGTGGAGGGACAGGCATCTCTGGGGCCAACGTCCTGACTTTC | TRBJ2-6 | TRBV19 | TRBD1 | -
CASSRQGNEQFF | TGTGCCAGCAGCCGACAGGGCAATGAGCAGTTCTTC | TRBJ2-1 | TRBV14 | TRBD1 | once
CASSPTGAMNTEAFF | TGTGCCAGCTCACCGACAGGGGCGATGAACACTGAAGCTTTCTTT | TRBJ1-1 | TRBV18 | TRBD1 | -
CASSTYTDTQYF | TGTGCCAGCAGCACCTACACAGATACGCAGTATTTT | TRBJ2-3 | TRBV7-2 | - | -
CASSPQNQGTVNTEAFF | TGTGCCAGCTCACCACAAAATCAGGGGACGGTGAACACTGAAGCTTTCTTT | TRBJ1-1 | TRBV18 | - | -
CASRRTSGRTDTQYF | TGTGCCAGCAGAAGAACTAGCGGGAGGACAGATACGCAGTATTTT | TRBJ2-3 | TRBV2 | TRBD2 | -
CASSRTPSGSYEQYF | TGTGCCAGCAGTCGGACACCTTCAGGTTCCTACGAGCAGTACTTC | TRBJ2-7 | TRBV2 | - | -
CASTRGGTGSEPQHF | TGTGCCAGCACCAGGGGAGGGACCGGGAGTGAGCCCCAGCATTTT | TRBJ1-5 | TRBV9 | - | few
CASSQDIRQGLEQYF | TGTGCCAGCAGCCAAGATATAAGGCAGGGGCTCGAGCAGTACTTC | TRBJ2-7 | TRBV4-2 | - | -
CASSLGTGNTEAFF | TGCGCCAGCAGCTTGGGGACTGGGAACACTGAAGCTTTCTTT | TRBJ1-1 | TRBV5-1 | - | -
CASRIGGFRGEAFF | TGTGCCAGCAGGATAGGGGGCTTTCGGGGTGAAGCTTTCTTT | TRBJ1-1 | TRBV28 | TRBD1 | -